These 19 T cell receptor beta chains were sequenced from one sample in a study of Ad26.COV2.S vaccination and SARS-CoV-2 variants. Some clones are missing from TCRdb's copy, which holds only in-frame ones; the method was immunoSEQ multiplex PCR. The top ten clones hold around 4.2% of a sample with a few hundred thousand clones, roughly 87% of them seen once. Stated treatment: some 19 received Ad26.COV2.S at low or high dose, single or two shots; about 5 received placebo; per-sample allocation not given. Samples were taken on day 63 after the first vaccine or placebo injection. This sample comprised peripheral blood, obtained in a trial of Ad26.COV2.S vaccine versus placebo. The receptor set was obtained from a person aged 18 to 65 who received the Ad26.COV2.S COVID-19 vaccine or a placebo.

The chain carries TRBV7-8 and TRBJ2-7; TRBD2 matches 8 bases. Trimming took 5 bases from V and 2 from J; bases not matched to a gene: 11. This CDR3 is 16 amino acids long. Germline CDR1 is SGHVS and CDR2 is FQNEAQ. Here the CDR3 DNA reads TGTGCCAGCAGCCCCAGGAGAGCGGGAGTAGCCTACGAGCAGTACTTC. Its translation is CASSPRRAGVAYEQYF.

The rearrangement links TRBV18 to TRBJ1-1; 9 bases are shared with TRBD1. Germline V gene lookup returns CDR1 KGHSH and CDR2 LQKENI. Trimming cost V 6 bases and J 7 bases; bases outside gene matches: 9. CDR3 length: 14 residues. The CDR3 nucleotides read TGTGCCAGCTCTCTGACAGGGGGGGGCCTTGAAGCTTTCTTT. Its protein is CASSLTGGGLEAFF.

J is TRBJ2-7 and V is TRBV3-1 (or the pseudogene TRBV3-2); D is possibly TRBD2 (5 bases). Trimming cost V 3 bases and J 6 bases, with 24 bases left between them. The CDR3 spans 17 residues. Looked up from germline, CDR1 is LGHDT and CDR2 is YNNKEL (reference sequence). The CDR3 spells CASSHTRRSFISGEQYF. The DNA for the CDR3 is TGTGCCAGCAGCCATACTCGGAGGAGTTTTATCTCGGGCGAGCAGTACTTC.

The rearrangement links TRBV2 to TRBJ2-7; perhaps TRBD2 as D (6 bases). The CDR3 runs to 16 residues. Trimming left V 3 bases short and J 1 base short, with 16 bases between. The germline gives CDR1 SNHLY, CDR2 FYNNEI. For the CDR3, the DNA is TGTGCCAGCAGTGACCCCCTAGAGGGGAGGTCCTACGAGCAGTACTTC. This translates into CASSDPLEGRSYEQYF.

The V and J genes are TRBV15 and TRBJ2-5, with TRBD2 identical over 14 bases. The germline CDR1 and CDR2 sequences are LNHNV and YYDKDF (reference sequence). This CDR3 contains 18 residues. The trim removed 8 bases at V and 1 base at J, leaving 12 bases unmatched. DNA for the CDR3: TGTGCCACCTCCACCGGGACTAGCGGGAGAGGGGGCCAAGAGACCCAGTACTTC. Its translation: CATSTGTSGRGGQETQYF.

The V call is TRBV14, the J call TRBJ1-1; 8 nucleotides match TRBD1. This CDR3 has 14 residues. J was trimmed by 3 bases and V by 4 bases; bases with no gene match: 4. The germline V gene encodes CDR1 SGHDN and CDR2 FVKESK. The CDR3 loop reads CASSRQTGDTEAFF. The CDR3, as DNA: TGTGCCAGCAGCCGACAGACAGGGGACACTGAAGCTTTCTTT.

J is TRBJ2-5 and V is TRBV27; maybe TRBD1 (5 bases). Germline CDR1 reads MNHEY; CDR2 reads SMNVEV (reference sequence). This CDR3 comprises 13 residues. Trimming took off 8 bases at V and 5 bases at J, with 15 bases between the two ends. Here the CDR3 DNA reads TGTGCCAGCCGGTCTCAGGGCAGGGAGACCCAGTACTTC. It is translated as CASRSQGRETQYF.

This clone has a single count. The V gene is TRBV7-3, the J gene TRBJ2-1; 9 bases agree with TRBD1. CDR3 length equals 17 residues. Germline values: CDR1 SGHTA, CDR2 FQGTGA. The V and J ends lost 0 bases and 4 bases, in that order; junction bases with no gene match: 7. CDR3 loop: CASSLTRDRERYNEQFF. For the CDR3, the DNA is TGTGCCAGCAGCTTAACGAGGGACAGGGAGAGATACAATGAGCAGTTCTTC.

The CDR3 region is CASSKVPAINEKLFF. CDR3 nucleotide sequence: TGTGCCAGCAGTAAGGTGCCGGCCATTAATGAAAAACTGTTTTTT. The V and J genes are TRBV6-2 or TRBV6-3 and TRBJ1-4; no definite D call. V was pared by 5 bases and J by 4 bases, with 14 bases between. Germline V gene data show CDR1 as MNHEY and CDR2 as SVGEGT. The CDR3 contains 15 residues.

J is TRBJ1-5 and V is TRBV3-1 (or the pseudogene TRBV3-2); D is possibly TRBD1 (5 bases). The V end lost 3 bases, the J end lost 7 bases, and 10 bases lay between the germline ends. Germline CDR1 LGHDT, CDR2 YNNKEL (reference sequence). The CDR3 is made up of 13 amino acids. DNA of the CDR3: TGTGCCAGCAGCCAGGGGCTCGGGCAGCCCCAGCATTTT. It is translated as CASSQGLGQPQHF.

The chain couples TRBV7-3 to TRBJ1-1; the D gene is possibly TRBD1 (6 bases). Germline-derived CDR1 and CDR2 are SGHTA and FQGTGA. The CDR3 sequence is 15 residues long. V lost 1 base and J 3 bases, leaving 12 bases between the germline ends. In DNA, the CDR3 is TGTGCCAGCAGCTTAAATGCAGGGGCGGACACTGAAGCTTTCTTT. Its protein product is CASSLNAGADTEAFF.

In this sample, this clone turned up a few times. CDR3 in amino acids: CATGTSGPNEQFF. DNA of the CDR3: TGTGCCACCGGGACTAGCGGCCCCAATGAGCAGTTCTTC. The chain recombines TRBV3-1 (or the pseudogene TRBV3-2) with TRBJ2-1, with 11 bases identical to TRBD2. Germline lookup yields CDR1 LGHDT and CDR2 YNNKEL (reference sequence). This CDR3 region has 13 residues. The junction had 5 bases not matched to a gene; V was cut back by 10 bases and J by 6 bases.

The J gene is TRBJ2-3, the V gene TRBV29-1; D not certain. The CDR3 is 12 residues long. CDR1 SQVTM and CDR2 ANQGSEA come from the germline V gene. The V and J ends lost 5 bases and 4 bases respectively, with 10 bases between them. CDR3 sequence (DNA): TGCAGCGTTTCCGTGGGTGCAGATACGCAGTATTTT. This sequence encodes CSVSVGADTQYF.

The rearrangement uses TRBV7-2 and TRBJ2-7, with 9 positions matching TRBD2. After removal of 3 bases from V and 0 bases from J, the junction contained 9 bases not matched to a gene. Germline V CDR1 and CDR2: SGHTA, FQGNSA. The CDR3 is 17 residues long. The CDR3 DNA reads TGTGCCAGCAGCTTCCCAAGGAGTAGCGGGAGCTCCTACGAGCAGTACTTC. It is translated as CASSFPRSSGSSYEQYF. Based on the CDR3 plus reference TRBV7-2 and TRBJ2-7, the full variable domain is GAGVSQSPSNKVTEKGKDVELRCDPISGHTALYWYRQSLGQGLEFLIYFQGNSAPDKSGLPSDRFSAERTGGSVSTLTIQRTQQEDSAVYLCASSFPRSSGSSYEQYFGPGTRLTVT.

This chain uses TRBV18 with TRBJ1-2, with 10 bases aligning to TRBD1. Germline V gene data show CDR1 as KGHSH and CDR2 as LQKENI. The J segment lost 4 bases and the V segment lost 3 bases, leaving 11 bases of the junction unmatched. There are 17 residues in the CDR3. The CDR3 DNA reads TGTGCCAGCTCACCGTGGGACAGGGGTCCGAGGGGCTATGGCTACACCTTC. Amino acid sequence: CASSPWDRGPRGYGYTF.

The rearrangement links TRBV7-9 to TRBJ2-1; D is uncertain. Trimming removed 4 bases from V and 3 bases from J, with 13 bases in between. The CDR3 length is 15 residues. Germline V gene lookup returns CDR1 SEHNR and CDR2 FQNEAQ (reference sequence). This CDR3 reads CASSSQSVSYNEQFF. The CDR3 region has the DNA TGTGCCAGCAGCTCCCAAAGCGTTAGCTACAATGAGCAGTTCTTC.

The chain employs TRBV27 and TRBJ2-1, with 7 positions matching TRBD2. The trim removed 2 bases at V and 4 bases at J, leaving 5 bases unmatched. The CDR3 covers 15 residues. Germline CDR1 reads MNHEY; CDR2 reads SMNVEV (reference sequence). CDR3 region: CASSLRGREYNEQFF. CDR3 nucleotide sequence: TGTGCCAGCAGTTTACGAGGGAGGGAGTACAATGAGCAGTTCTTC.

This rearrangement joins TRBV25-1 to TRBJ2-5; D is possibly TRBD1 or TRBD2 (6 bases each). CDR3 length: 15 amino acids. Germline V gene sequence: CDR1 MGHDK, CDR2 SYGVNS. Trimming shortened V by 2 bases and J by 1 base, and 11 bases separated the two germline ends. The CDR3 loop is CASSEGGTSQETQYF. As DNA, the CDR3 is TGTGCCAGCAGTGAAGGAGGGACAAGCCAAGAGACCCAGTACTTC.

CDR3 region: CASSLSQGRNQPQHF. The CDR3 nucleotides are TGTGCCAGCAGTTTATCACAGGGACGGAATCAGCCCCAGCATTTT. This chain joins TRBV27 and TRBJ1-5; D perhaps matches TRBD1 (6 bases). In germline, CDR1 is MNHEY, CDR2 SMNVEV (reference sequence). The ends were cut back, 0 bases at V and 4 bases at J, with 10 bases in the middle. The CDR3 contains 15 residues.